This T cell receptor beta chain was recovered during a study of radiation and T cells in renal cell carcinoma. Findings and caveats of the study: Top tumor clonotypes rose in blood 2 weeks post-radiation, then contracted.

The sample holds one count of this clone. The antigen is not known. Germline V gene sequence: CDR1 SGHNT, CDR2 YYREEE (reference sequence). CDR3 length equals 15 residues. Trimming shortened V by 4 bases and J by 1 base, and 13 bases separated the two germline ends. Sample time point: blood 4 weeks post-SBRT, at nephrectomy. Treatment reported: 15 Gy SBRT to primary tumor, nephrectomy 4 weeks later. TCRdb's copy holds only in-frame clones and misses some; the assay was immunoSEQ multiplex PCR. The profile shows some 100,000 clones, around 80% of them singletons. V and J are TRBV5-4 and TRBJ2-3; D is uncertain. The receptor's source is a man aged 60-69 years with renal cell carcinoma. This sample comprised blood, obtained from a patient whose treatment included radiotherapy and nephrectomy. The CDR3 nucleotides read TGTGCCAGCAGCCGAGACGGGCCTCGCACAGATACGCAGTATTTT. Amino acids: CASSRDGPRTDTQYF.